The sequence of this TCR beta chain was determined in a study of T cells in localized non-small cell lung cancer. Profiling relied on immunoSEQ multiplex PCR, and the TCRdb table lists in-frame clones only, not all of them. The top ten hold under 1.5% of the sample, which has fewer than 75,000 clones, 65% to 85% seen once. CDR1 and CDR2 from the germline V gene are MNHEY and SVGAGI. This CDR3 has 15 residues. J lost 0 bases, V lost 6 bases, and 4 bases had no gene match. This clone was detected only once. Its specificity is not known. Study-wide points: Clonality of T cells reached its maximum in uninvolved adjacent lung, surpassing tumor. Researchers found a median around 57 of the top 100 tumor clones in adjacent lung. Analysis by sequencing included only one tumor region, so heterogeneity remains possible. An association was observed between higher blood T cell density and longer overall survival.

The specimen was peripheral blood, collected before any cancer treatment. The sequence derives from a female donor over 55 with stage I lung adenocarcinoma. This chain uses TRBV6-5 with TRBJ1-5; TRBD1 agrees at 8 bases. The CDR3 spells CASRTGGNSNQPQHF. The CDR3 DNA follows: TGTGCCAGCAGAACAGGGGGTAATAGCAATCAGCCCCAGCATTTT.